This T cell receptor beta chain was observed in a study of blood T cell repertoires in COVID-19. Study overall: The study drew acute and convalescent COVID-19 samples from the United States, Italy and Spain. T cells, B-cell-depleted T cells, or PBMCs provided the cDNA or gDNA that served as material.

In the original analysis: The authors estimated nucleated cell counts from reference gene primer amplification. TCRdb's table, derived via immunoSEQ multiplex PCR, lists solely in-frame clones and lacks some. The DNA was the basis for D and trimming; V, J and clone size are from that table. The sample yields approximately 190,000 clones, 90% seen once. Trimming removed 6 bases at V and 3 bases at J, with 12 bases between. Germline V CDR1 and CDR2: MNHEY, SVGEGT. The CDR3 is made up of 14 amino acids. This sequence originates from a man aged 45-65 years with acute or convalescent COVID-19. The chain links TRBV6-2 or TRBV6-3 to TRBJ2-1; D might be TRBD2 (5 bases). The sequenced sample consisted of peripheral blood. CDR3 amino acids: CASSHRTGYNEQFF. In DNA, the CDR3 is TGTGCCAGCAGCCACCGGACTGGCTACAATGAGCAGTTCTTC.